These T cell receptor beta chains were read from a single sample in a study of T cell changes during pregnancy in multiple sclerosis. The protocol was immunoSEQ multiplex PCR, while the TCRdb copy is restricted to in-frame clones and leaves out a portion. The sample yields about 93,000 clones, 85% to 95% seen once. The source was peripheral blood, collected after pregnancy. These TCRs come from a female donor with multiple sclerosis, enrolled in a pregnancy study. CDR3s include the opening cysteine and the closing phenylalanine or tryptophan. A D gene is named only where the DNA matches it firmly. For some rows the clone size is stated as once, few or many, or as a class when expanded; others skip it.

D,J,V,size,DNA,CDR3
NA,TRBJ2-7,TRBV7-2,once,TGTGCCAGCAGCTTAGCCACCGGGACACAGACCTACGAGCAGTACTTC,CASSLATGTQTYEQYF
NA,TRBJ2-5,TRBV7-9,NA,TGTGCCAGCAGCCCTCCACTGACTAGTGAAGAGACCCAGTACTTC,CASSPPLTSEETQYF
NA,TRBJ1-1,TRBV2,NA,TGTGCCACCACCACGGGTAACACTGAAGCTTTCTTT,CATTTGNTEAFF
TRBD2,TRBJ2-3,TRBV27,NA,TGTGCCAGCAGACTCTTAGCGGGTATTAGCACAGATACGCAGTATTTT,CASRLLAGISTDTQYF
TRBD1,TRBJ2-7,TRBV30,once,TGTGCCTGGAGTGTATGGGACAGGGGTTACGAGCAGTACTTC,CAWSVWDRGYEQYF
TRBD1,TRBJ1-2,TRBV6-5,NA,TGTGCCAGCAGCGGCGGACAGGGAGCATATGGCTACACCTTC,CASSGGQGAYGYTF
NA,TRBJ1-2,TRBV13,NA,TGTGCCAGCAGCTTACTTCGGGGTTGGGTTGGCCCCATTTTTCATGGCTACACCTTC,CASSLLRGWVGPIFHGYTF
NA,TRBJ2-1,TRBV9,once,TGTGCCAGCAGCGGCCGGGTAGCATTATACAATGAGCAGTTCTTC,CASSGRVALYNEQFF
NA,TRBJ1-2,TRBV5-6,NA,TGTGCCAGCAGCTTGGGTCGGTCTAACTATGGCTACACCTTC,CASSLGRSNYGYTF
TRBD2,TRBJ2-2,TRBV14,NA,TGTGCCAGCAGCCAAGTTCCTAGCGGGGCCGGGGAGCTGTTTTTT,CASSQVPSGAGELFF
TRBD2,TRBJ2-3,TRBV14,NA,TGTGCCAGCAGCCAAGATAGAGCTAGCGGGGCGACAGATACGCAGTATTTT,CASSQDRASGATDTQYF
TRBD1,TRBJ1-2,TRBV30,NA,TGTGCCTGGAGCAGAACAGGGGAACGGTATGGCTACACCTTC,CAWSRTGERYGYTF
NA,TRBJ1-3,TRBV5-6,NA,TGTGCCAGCAGCTCCTGGGCCCTCTCTGGAAACACCATATATTTT,CASSSWALSGNTIYF
NA,TRBJ2-1,TRBV18,NA,TGTGCCAGCTCACCAATGGGCGACAGGCTCTACAATGAGCAGTTCTTC,CASSPMGDRLYNEQFF
NA,TRBJ2-3,TRBV7-2,few,TGTGCCAGCAGCTTATCCCCGTTCAGTACGGGGGAACGCACAGATACGCAGTATTTT,CASSLSPFSTGERTDTQYF
TRBD1,TRBJ2-7,TRBV10-2,NA,TGCGCCAGCAGATCCAGACAGGGGACGGACGAGCAGTACTTC,CASRSRQGTDEQYF
TRBD1,TRBJ1-1,TRBV10-3,NA,TGTGCCATCAGGGACAGGGACGGTTACACTGAAGCTTTCTTT,CAIRDRDGYTEAFF
TRBD1,TRBJ2-1,TRBV11-3,NA,TGTGCCAGCAGCCCGGCGGCGATCAGGGGGTATGAGCAGTTCTTC,CASSPAAIRGYEQFF
NA,TRBJ2-3,TRBV6-1,NA,TGTGCCAGCAGTGTCAGTATCTGGACAGATACGCAGTATTTT,CASSVSIWTDTQYF
NA,TRBJ1-1,TRBV5-1,once,TGCGCCAGCAGCATGCAGGGGAACACTGAAGCTTTCTTT,CASSMQGNTEAFF
NA,TRBJ1-5,TRBV19,NA,TGTGCCAGTAGTCCCCGACAGCCCAATCAGCCCCAGCATTTT,CASSPRQPNQPQHF
NA,TRBJ1-6,TRBV11-3,NA,TGTGCCAGCAGCCCAGGGTACAATTCACCCCTCCACTTT,CASSPGYNSPLHF
NA,TRBJ1-3,TRBV5-1,NA,TGCGCCAGCAGCCTTGCACAGGGATCTGGAAACACCATATATTTT,CASSLAQGSGNTIYF
NA,TRBJ1-5,TRBV13,once,TGTGCCAGCAGCTTAACTAGGGAACAGCCCCAGCATTTT,CASSLTREQPQHF
NA,TRBJ2-5,TRBV29-1,NA,TGCAGCGGATATTCCAGGGGGGTGGAGACCCAGTACTTC,CSGYSRGVETQYF
TRBD1,TRBJ1-2,TRBV7-2,NA,TGTGCCAGCAGCCCCCGGACAGGGTCGTATGGCTACACCTTC,CASSPRTGSYGYTF
NA,TRBJ1-1,TRBV5-4,NA,TGTGCCAGCAGCTTAGCGGCTGAAGCTTTCTTT,CASSLAAEAFF
NA,TRBJ2-3,TRBV6-5,NA,TGTGCCAGCAGTTACTCGCTCTCGAGGGCCAGAGATACGCAGTATTTT,CASSYSLSRARDTQYF
TRBD2,TRBJ2-1,TRBV30,NA,TGTGCCTGGAGTCTGACTAGCGGGCAGTTCTTC,CAWSLTSGQFF
TRBD2,TRBJ2-7,TRBV5-1,NA,TGCGCCAGCAGCTTTGGGGGGGAATCCTACGAGCAGTACTTC,CASSFGGESYEQYF
TRBD2,TRBJ2-7,TRBV4-1,NA,TGCGCCAGCAGCCAACAACTAGCGGACGCCTACGAGCAGTACTTC,CASSQQLADAYEQYF
NA,TRBJ2-1,TRBV7-9,NA,TGTGCCAGCAGCTCGAGAGAATACAATGAGCAGTTCTTC,CASSSREYNEQFF
TRBD2,TRBJ2-7,TRBV7-8,NA,TGTGCCAGCAGCTTAGACCGGCTAGCGGGAGACTCGGGCGAGCAGTACTTC,CASSLDRLAGDSGEQYF
NA,TRBJ2-1,TRBV5-6,NA,TGTGCCAGCAGCCTGGTACTAGAGCAGTTCTTC,CASSLVLEQFF
NA,TRBJ2-5,TRBV7-2,NA,TGTGCCAGCAGCTTTCTCGAGACCCAGTACTTC,CASSFLETQYF
TRBD1,TRBJ1-4,TRBV7-9,NA,TGTGCCAGCACGAGGGGGACAGTTGAAAAACTGTTTTTT,CASTRGTVEKLFF
NA,TRBJ2-1,TRBV19,NA,TGTGCCAGTAGCACGGCCGGGGATGAGCAGTTCTTC,CASSTAGDEQFF
NA,TRBJ1-5,TRBV4-2,NA,TGTGCCAGCAGCCAGGCCCAGGGCAAACAGCCCCAGCATTTT,CASSQAQGKQPQHF
TRBD1,TRBJ1-1,TRBV25-1,once,TGTGCCAGCAGGGACACAGGGGTCACTGAAGCTTTCTTT,CASRDTGVTEAFF
TRBD1,TRBJ1-2,TRBV7-2,NA,TGTGCCAGCAGCTTTCCTTCGACAGGGAGGCGAATCGACTATGGCTACACCTTC,CASSFPSTGRRIDYGYTF
TRBD2,TRBJ2-1,TRBV7-9,NA,TGTGCCAGCAGCCCCCGTCGGGTGCTGGTAACTAGCGGCTACAATGAGCAGTTCTTC,CASSPRRVLVTSGYNEQFF
TRBD1,TRBJ1-1,TRBV19,NA,TGTGCCAGTAGGAAGGGACAGGGGGCTTGGGGCACTGAAGCTTTCTTT,CASRKGQGAWGTEAFF
TRBD2,TRBJ2-7,TRBV12-5,NA,TGTGCTAGTGGATTCGAGCGGGGGAACGAGCAGTACTTC,CASGFERGNEQYF
NA,TRBJ2-1,TRBV7-9,NA,TGTGCCAGCAGCTTAGCATCTAGCCTCAATGAGCAGTTCTTC,CASSLASSLNEQFF
NA,TRBJ1-2,TRBV11-2,once,TGTGCCAGCAGCTTAGTTCCGCGGGGAGGCTACACCTTC,CASSLVPRGGYTF
NA,TRBJ2-5,TRBV6-5,few,TGTGCCAGCAGCCCCGCAGGATTTGGGGAGACCCAGTACTTC,CASSPAGFGETQYF